The rows below give T cell receptor beta chains drawn from one sample of a study of PD-L1 blockade in urothelial cancer. Here immunoSEQ multiplex PCR was the method, and the copy in TCRdb shows in-frame clones only, minus some. The sample has fewer than 90,000 clones; more than 85% are singletons. The sample in question was PBMCs, obtained around atezolizumab (anti-PD-L1) treatment. These receptors came from a woman of 80 years or more with urothelial cancer. Each CDR3 is given with its conserved first and last residue. A D gene is named only where the DNA matches it firmly. Expanded clones are given a class, and other clones once, few, many or no size at all.

d_call | j_call | v_call | clone_size | cdr3_nt | cdr3_aa
TRBD2 | TRBJ2-3 | TRBV28 | . | TGTGCCAGCAGTAGGTCTAGCGGGATGGCAGGAGATACGCAGTATTTT | CASSRSSGMAGDTQYF
. | TRBJ2-7 | TRBV6-1 | . | TGTGCCAGCCACCCAGGGCCCTACGAGCAGTACTTC | CASHPGPYEQYF
TRBD1 | TRBJ1-1 | TRBV28 | . | TGTGCCAGCGGGGGAGGGGTACCGGGACAGGGGAGGTCTGAAGCTTTCTTT | CASGGGVPGQGRSEAFF
. | TRBJ2-7 | TRBV2 | . | TGTGCCAGCAGTTCTTCCTACGAGCAGTACTTC | CASSSSYEQYF
TRBD2 | TRBJ2-1 | TRBV29-1 | . | TGCAGCGTTGACTGGGCGGGAGCAGGTGAGCAGTTCTTC | CSVDWAGAGEQFF
. | TRBJ2-1 | TRBV7-9 | . | TGTGCCAGCAGCTTCAGAGGTTGGGAGCAGTTCTTC | CASSFRGWEQFF
. | TRBJ1-5 | TRBV28 | . | TGTGCCAGCAGTTTTACAGCAGGCAATCAGCCCCAGCATTTT | CASSFTAGNQPQHF
. | TRBJ1-5 | TRBV6-6 | . | TGTGCCAGCAGTTACGATTTCGGGGATCGTCAGCCCCAGCATTTT | CASSYDFGDRQPQHF
. | TRBJ2-7 | TRBV6-7 | . | TGTGCCAGCAGTTACAAAGCACCCTACGAGCAGTACTTC | CASSYKAPYEQYF
TRBD1 | TRBJ2-7 | TRBV9 | . | TGTGCCAGCAGCGTAGCATGGGACAGGGGCGCGGGAGAGCAGTACTTC | CASSVAWDRGAGEQYF
. | TRBJ1-2 | TRBV30 | few | TGTGCCTGGAGTGTACGGAACTATGGCTACACCTTC | CAWSVRNYGYTF
. | TRBJ2-5 | TRBV19 | . | TGTGCCAGTAGTATTGGGCGGGACGAGACCCAGTACTTC | CASSIGRDETQYF
TRBD2 | TRBJ2-1 | TRBV27 | . | TGTGCCAGCAGTAACCAGCGGGAGCCCAACAATGAGCAGTTCTTC | CASSNQREPNNEQFF
. | TRBJ1-1 | TRBV5-4 | . | TGTGCCAGCAGCTTGGCCGGAGGGATTGAAGCTTTCTTT | CASSLAGGIEAFF
. | TRBJ2-7 | TRBV28 | . | TGTGCCAGCAGTTCCGGAGAAAGGCGCAGCCACTACGAGCAGTACTTC | CASSSGERRSHYEQYF
. | TRBJ1-4 | TRBV5-1 | . | TGCGCCAGCAGCACCCGATTTACAGGTTTGAAAGAAAAACTGTTTTTT | CASSTRFTGLKEKLFF
. | TRBJ2-1 | TRBV7-9 | . | TGTGCCAGCAGCTTCGAACAGGGCACTGAGCAGTTCTTC | CASSFEQGTEQFF
TRBD2 | TRBJ2-7 | TRBV15 | . | TGTGCCACCAGCAGAGCCCCTAGCGGGAGTTACGAGCAGTACTTC | CATSRAPSGSYEQYF
TRBD1 | TRBJ2-2 | TRBV6-5 | . | TGTGCCAGCAGTCCGACAGGGGGCGCTCCCGGGGAGCTGTTTTTT | CASSPTGGAPGELFF
TRBD2 | TRBJ2-7 | TRBV5-4 | . | TGTGCCAGCAGCATTGGACTAGGGAGGGACGAGCAGTACTTC | CASSIGLGRDEQYF
. | TRBJ2-3 | TRBV29-1 | once | TGCAGCGTTGATGGTCCTAGTGACACGCAGTATTTT | CSVDGPSDTQYF
. | TRBJ2-7 | TRBV2 | . | TGTGCCAGCAGGGGCAGGGGCGGCGAGCAGTACTTC | CASRGRGGEQYF
. | TRBJ2-3 | TRBV9 | . | TGTGCCAGCAGCGTGGGGGACGGGGGTACGCAGTATTTT | CASSVGDGGTQYF
. | TRBJ2-7 | TRBV11-2 | once | TGTGCCAGCAGGCCTTCGGGGGACCCCGGCGGGCAGTACTTC | CASRPSGDPGGQYF
TRBD1 | TRBJ1-2 | TRBV28 | . | TGTGCCAGTGGGACAGCCAGTGGCTACACCTTC | CASGTASGYTF
TRBD2 | TRBJ2-7 | TRBV7-6 | . | TGTGCCCGAAGCGGGGACCACGAGCAGTACTTC | CARSGDHEQYF
. | TRBJ2-2 | TRBV7-2 | . | TGTGCCAGCAGCCCGAGGGGTAGCGGGAACACCGGGGAGCTGTTTTTT | CASSPRGSGNTGELFF
TRBD2 | TRBJ2-3 | TRBV14 | . | TGTGCCAGCAGCCAAGAACTAGCGGGTAACACAGATACGCAGTATTTT | CASSQELAGNTDTQYF
TRBD2 | TRBJ2-3 | TRBV27 | . | TGTGCCAGCAGCTCTCCTAAACTAGCGGCCACAGATACGCAGTATTTT | CASSSPKLAATDTQYF
. | TRBJ2-7 | TRBV30 | . | TGTGCCTGGAGTAAAGTAGACAGGAGCTCCTACGAGCAGTACTTC | CAWSKVDRSSYEQYF
. | TRBJ1-2 | TRBV7-3 | . | TGTGCCTCCCGCGGGGGGGATGGTAACTATGGCTACACCTTC | CASRGGDGNYGYTF
. | TRBJ1-1 | TRBV5-1 | . | TGCGCCAGCAGCTTGGCCTCGCGGACTGAAGCTTTCTTT | CASSLASRTEAFF
. | TRBJ2-1 | TRBV6-1 | . | TGTGCCAGCAGTGAAATTGCACCACTACGAGACAATGAGCAGTTCTTC | CASSEIAPLRDNEQFF
TRBD2 | TRBJ2-7 | TRBV30 | . | TGTGCCTGGAGCCTTAGCGGGAGGAGCTACGAGCAGTACTTC | CAWSLSGRSYEQYF
TRBD2 | TRBJ2-7 | TRBV18 | . | TGTGCCAGCTCACCGGGACTAGCGGGGGAGCAGTACTTC | CASSPGLAGEQYF
. | TRBJ2-7 | TRBV28 | . | TGTGCCATCTCAGAACAGGGGGGAGGGTACGAGCAGTACTTC | CAISEQGGGYEQYF
TRBD1 | TRBJ1-5 | TRBV19 | . | TGTGCCAGTAGTATAGAGGCAGGGGGCGGGAAACAGCCCCAGCATTTT | CASSIEAGGGKQPQHF